Below, one T cell receptor (beta chain) is given with its context. Germline V gives CDR1 WNHNN, CDR2 SYGVQD (reference sequence). The CDR3 totals 15 residues. J was trimmed by 6 bases and V by 6 bases; bases with no gene match: 8. The data are from a study of blood T cell repertoires in COVID-19. Profiled with immunoSEQ multiplex PCR; TCRdb holds only in-frame clones, not every one. The data show 200,000 to 250,000 clones, approximately 84% seen once. The clonotype originates from a woman aged 45-65 years with active or convalescent COVID-19. The chain combines TRBV10-1 with TRBJ1-3; 10 bases map to TRBD1. The sequenced sample was peripheral blood. The CDR3 bases are TGCGCCAGCAGCGCCACCGGGACAGGGGAAAACACCATATATTTT. Protein product: CASSATGTGENTIYF.